A selection of T cell receptor beta chains follows, all from one sample in a study of a mutant IDH1 vaccine in newly diagnosed glioma. Data came from immunoSEQ multiplex PCR; TCRdb stores just in-frame clones and leaves some out. The repertoire has around 66,000 clones, about four fifths of them found once; the top ten carry about 6%. No antigen has been identified for these receptors. Sequenced material: PBMCs, taken from a glioma patient whose treatment included an IDH1 peptide vaccine. Receptors were obtained from a man aged 50-60 years with glioma. Each CDR3 is given with its conserved first and last residue. Each record gives: D gene, clone size, V gene, J gene, CDR3 length, CDR3 protein, CDR3 DNA. A D gene is named only where the DNA matches it firmly. Where a row states a size, it is once, few, many or the class of an expanded clone; other rows omit it.

>NA|few|TRBV5-6|TRBJ1-5|14
CASSLWGRAQPQHF
TGTGCCAGCAGCTTGTGGGGCAGGGCTCAGCCCCAGCATTTT
>NA|NA|TRBV2|TRBJ2-7|11
CASSGAYEQYF
TGTGCCAGCAGTGGTGCCTACGAGCAGTACTTC
>TRBD1|medium-sized|TRBV5-4|TRBJ1-1|16
CASSFSGGYSNTEAFF
TGTGCCAGCAGCTTTTCAGGGGGGTATTCGAACACTGAAGCTTTCTTT
>NA|NA|TRBV19|TRBJ1-1|14
CASSNRDMNTEAFF
TGTGCCAGTAGTAACCGGGATATGAACACTGAAGCTTTCTTT
>TRBD2|NA|TRBV4-1|TRBJ2-1|16
CASSQEVAGTYNEQFF
TGCGCCAGCAGCCAAGAGGTAGCGGGAACCTACAATGAGCAGTTCTTC
>TRBD2|few|TRBV5-1|TRBJ2-2|16
CASSPRAGGSTGELFF
TGCGCCAGCAGCCCCCGGGCGGGAGGGAGCACCGGGGAGCTGTTTTTT
>NA|NA|TRBV7-9|TRBJ2-1|14
CASSSNRGYNEQFF
TGTGCCAGCAGCTCGAATAGGGGTTACAATGAGCAGTTCTTC
>NA|NA|TRBV18|TRBJ2-3|14
CASSPLGGTDTQYF
TGTGCCAGCTCCCCCTTAGGTGGCACAGATACGCAGTATTTT
>TRBD1|NA|TRBV10-3|TRBJ1-2|15
CAISEGTGGFYGYTF
TGTGCCATCAGTGAAGGGACAGGGGGGTTCTATGGCTACACCTTC
>NA|NA|TRBV5-4|TRBJ2-7|13
CASSRAGGDEQYF
TGTGCCAGCAGCCGAGCGGGCGGCGACGAGCAGTACTTC
>TRBD2|NA|TRBV18|TRBJ2-7|16
CASSLSILAGTPEQYF
TGTGCCAGCTCACTGTCAATACTAGCGGGGACCCCCGAGCAGTACTTC
>TRBD1|NA|TRBV7-9|TRBJ2-7|14
CASSLDRGYYEQYF
TGTGCCAGCAGCTTGGACAGGGGTTACTACGAGCAGTACTTC
>NA|NA|TRBV28|TRBJ2-3|12
CASSEGGDTQYF
TGTGCCAGCAGTGAGGGGGGAGATACGCAGTATTTT
>NA|NA|TRBV7-7|TRBJ2-5|13
CASSLDRVETQYF
TGTGCCAGCAGCTTAGACAGGGTGGAGACCCAGTACTTC
>NA|few|TRBV27|TRBJ2-2|13
CASSDPNTGELFF
TGTGCCAGCAGTGATCCGAACACCGGGGAGCTGTTTTTT
>NA|NA|TRBV29-1|TRBJ2-5|12
CSAGTYQETQYF
TGCAGCGCTGGGACTTACCAAGAGACCCAGTACTTC
>TRBD1|NA|TRBV13|TRBJ1-2|14
CASSLLRGPYGYTF
TGTGCCAGCAGCTTATTAAGGGGGCCCTATGGCTACACCTTC
>TRBD1|once|TRBV25-1|TRBJ1-5|17
CASSGQGRGKRDQPQHF
TGTGCCAGCAGCGGACAGGGCAGAGGTAAAAGGGATCAGCCCCAGCATTTT
>TRBD1|NA|TRBV6-1|TRBJ1-5|15
CASGTAAVFNQPQHF
TGTGCCAGCGGGACAGCCGCTGTATTTAATCAGCCCCAGCATTTT
>TRBD1|NA|TRBV5-1|TRBJ1-2|13
CASSTGTGRGYTF
TGCGCCAGCAGCACCGGGACAGGGCGGGGCTACACCTTC
>NA|NA|TRBV4-1|TRBJ2-1|16
CASSLSPGATYNEQFF
TGCGCCAGCAGCCTAAGCCCAGGAGCTACATACAATGAGCAGTTCTTC
>NA|NA|TRBV6-1|TRBJ1-1|15
CASSEGVQGNTEAFF
TGTGCCAGCAGTGAAGGGGTACAGGGTAACACTGAAGCTTTCTTT
>NA|NA|TRBV7-2|TRBJ1-2|13
CASSIPGANGYTF
TGTGCCAGCAGCATACCGGGGGCCAATGGCTACACCTTC
>NA|NA|TRBV7-8|TRBJ2-2|13
CASRGQNTGELFF
TGTGCCAGCAGGGGGCAGAACACCGGGGAGCTGTTTTTT
>NA|NA|TRBV27|TRBJ1-5|14
CASSLSHRNQPQHF
TGTGCCAGCAGTTTATCCCACCGCAATCAGCCCCAGCATTTT
>TRBD2|NA|TRBV18|TRBJ2-1|15
CASSNSSGGFNEQFF
TGTGCCAGCTCAAACTCTAGCGGGGGTTTCAATGAGCAGTTCTTC
>NA|NA|TRBV4-1|TRBJ2-7|12
CASSQVSYEQYF
TGCGCCAGCAGCCAAGTCTCCTACGAGCAGTACTTC
>TRBD2|NA|TRBV5-6|TRBJ2-5|16
CASSIGKRGGRETQYF
TGTGCCAGCAGCATAGGGAAGCGGGGGGGCCGGGAGACCCAGTACTTC
>NA|NA|TRBV2|TRBJ1-2|15
CASSEEGGRGYGYTF
TGTGCCAGCAGTGAAGAAGGGGGGCGGGGCTATGGCTACACCTTC
>NA|NA|TRBV2|TRBJ2-7|12
CADRDISYEQYF
TGTGCCGACCGGGACATCTCCTACGAGCAGTACTTC
>NA|NA|TRBV5-1|TRBJ2-3|12
CASSRRTDTQYF
TGCGCCAGCAGCAGGCGCACAGATACGCAGTATTTT
>TRBD1|NA|TRBV27|TRBJ2-4|15
CASSLSGTGINIQYF
TGTGCCAGCAGTTTATCCGGGACAGGGATAAACATTCAGTACTTC
>NA|NA|TRBV7-9|TRBJ2-5|15
CASSSIQSTQETQYF
TGTGCCAGCAGCTCCATCCAGTCAACCCAAGAGACCCAGTACTTC
>NA|NA|TRBV4-3|TRBJ2-2|16
CASSQVLPENTGELFF
TGCGCCAGCAGCCAAGTGTTGCCAGAGAACACCGGGGAGCTGTTTTTT